What follows describes a single T cell receptor (beta chain). Its antigen is not identified. The CDR3 totals 12 residues. V lost 6 bases and J 2 bases, leaving 5 bases between the germline ends. Germline V gene sequence: CDR1 MNHNY, CDR2 SVGAGI (reference sequence). This sample is part of a study of shared clonotypes between healthy human individuals. Study outcomes and limitations: Clonotype sharing levels among donors were expected to vary with sequencing depth. Generally, naive subsets (rather than memory subsets) showed larger estimated richness.

Sequencing used immunoSEQ multiplex PCR; TCRdb keeps in-frame clones, though not all of them. Here the sample spans 950,000 to 1,300,000 clones, about 75% being singletons. The sample taken for sequencing was memory CD4+ T cells sorted from blood. Subset: CD45RA-negative fraction. The receptor was derived from a man aged 18-30 years in good health. The rearrangement uses TRBV6-6 and TRBJ1-3, with no clear D. The CDR3 loop reads CASRPPGNTIYF. Here the CDR3 DNA reads TGTGCCAGCAGGCCCCCTGGAAACACCATATATTTT.